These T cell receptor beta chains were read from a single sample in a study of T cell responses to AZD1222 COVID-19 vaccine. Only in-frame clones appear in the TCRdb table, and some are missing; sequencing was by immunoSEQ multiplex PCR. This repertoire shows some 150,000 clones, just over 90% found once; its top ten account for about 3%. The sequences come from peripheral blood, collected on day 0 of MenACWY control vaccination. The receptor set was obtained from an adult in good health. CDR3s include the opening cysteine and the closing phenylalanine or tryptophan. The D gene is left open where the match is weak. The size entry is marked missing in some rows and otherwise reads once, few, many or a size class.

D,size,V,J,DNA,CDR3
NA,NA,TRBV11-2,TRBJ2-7,TGTGCCAGCAGCACCTCCGGCGAGCAGTACTTC,CASSTSGEQYF
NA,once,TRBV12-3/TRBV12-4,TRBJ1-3,TGTGCCAGCACCCTCGGGCGGGGGAACACCATATATTTT,CASTLGRGNTIYF
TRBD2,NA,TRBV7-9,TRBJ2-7,TGTGCCAGCAGCCCAATTCTAGCGGAAAGCTCCTACGAGCAGTACTTC,CASSPILAESSYEQYF
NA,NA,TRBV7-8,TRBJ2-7,TGTGCCAGCAGCTTAATGGCTGGTCCCTCGGGGTCGTACGAGCAGTACTTC,CASSLMAGPSGSYEQYF
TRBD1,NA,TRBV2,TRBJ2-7,TGTGCCAGCAGCCACCTAGGGGGGACAGGGCGGAGGTACGAGCAGTACTTC,CASSHLGGTGRRYEQYF
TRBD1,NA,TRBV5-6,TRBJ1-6,TGTGCCAGCAGCTCGGGACAGCATAATTCACCCCTCCACTTT,CASSSGQHNSPLHF
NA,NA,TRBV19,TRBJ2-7,TGTGCCAGTAGTCGGGACACCACCTACGAGCAGTACTTC,CASSRDTTYEQYF
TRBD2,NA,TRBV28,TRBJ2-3,TGTGCCAGCGGGACTAGCGGGAGCACAGATACGCAGTATTTT,CASGTSGSTDTQYF
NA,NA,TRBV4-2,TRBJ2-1,TGTGCCAGCAGCCCCGGAGTAGCGGCGCTCCTACAATATGAGCAGTTCTTC,CASSPGVAALLQYEQFF
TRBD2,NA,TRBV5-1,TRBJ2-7,TGCGCCAGCAGCTTGGGGGGGACTAGCGGCACCTACGAGCAGTACTTC,CASSLGGTSGTYEQYF
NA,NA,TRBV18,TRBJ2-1,TGTGCCAGCTCACAGGGGAGCTACTTAAGGGGTCAATACAATGAGCAGTTCTTC,CASSQGSYLRGQYNEQFF
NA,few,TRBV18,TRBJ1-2,TGTGCCAGCTCACAAGGGCCCAGTCAGGGTGGCTACACCTTC,CASSQGPSQGGYTF
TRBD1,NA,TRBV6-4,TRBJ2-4,TGTGCCAGCAGTGTTACAGGGGGCGCGGGAAACATTCAGTACTTC,CASSVTGGAGNIQYF
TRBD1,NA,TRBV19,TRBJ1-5,TGTGCCAGTAGTTTTCGACAGGGGCATAGCAATCAGCCCCAGCATTTT,CASSFRQGHSNQPQHF
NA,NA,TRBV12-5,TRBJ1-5,TGTGCTAGTGGTTTGGCAAACCGGGACGGTAGCAATCAGCCCCAGCATTTT,CASGLANRDGSNQPQHF
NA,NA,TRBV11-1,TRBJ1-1,TGTGCCAGCAGCCCCCCTGGGGGGCTTGGCACTGAAGCTTTCTTT,CASSPPGGLGTEAFF
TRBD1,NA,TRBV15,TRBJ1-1,TGTGCCACCAGGCCAGACAGGGGACTGAACACTGAAGCTTTCTTT,CATRPDRGLNTEAFF
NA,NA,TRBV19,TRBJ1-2,TGTGCCAGTAGTACCGCAGGGAACTATGGCTACACCTTC,CASSTAGNYGYTF
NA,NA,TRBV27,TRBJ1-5,TGTGCCAGCAGTTTCATCCTCTACGGGACGGTTCATCAGCCCCAGCATTTT,CASSFILYGTVHQPQHF
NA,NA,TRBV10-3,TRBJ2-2,TGTGCCATCAGTGGAAGCTCGTACACCGGGGAGCTGTTTTTT,CAISGSSYTGELFF
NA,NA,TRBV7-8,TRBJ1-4,TGTGCCAGCAGCCCCGTGAGGAATGAAAAACTGTTTTTT,CASSPVRNEKLFF
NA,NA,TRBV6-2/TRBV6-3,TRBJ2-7,TGTGCCAGCAGTTACTCCAGCTATTACGAGCAGTACTTC,CASSYSSYYEQYF
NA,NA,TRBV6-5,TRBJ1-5,TGTGCCAGCAGCCCGATGAGAAGCAATCAGCCCCAGCATTTT,CASSPMRSNQPQHF
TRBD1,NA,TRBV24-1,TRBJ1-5,TGTGCCACCTCGACAGGGTTGTTTGGTCAGCCCCAGCATTTT,CATSTGLFGQPQHF
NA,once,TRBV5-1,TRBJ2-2,TGCGCCAGCAGCTTGGGTAGCGGAAACACCGGGGAGCTGTTTTTT,CASSLGSGNTGELFF
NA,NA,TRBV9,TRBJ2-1,TGTGCCAGCAGCGTAGGGGATTACAATGAGCAGTTCTTC,CASSVGDYNEQFF
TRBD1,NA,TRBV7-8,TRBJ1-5,TGTGCCAGCAGCTTAGCGCCAGGGGGCGACCAGCCCCAGCATTTT,CASSLAPGGDQPQHF
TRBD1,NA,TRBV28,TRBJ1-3,TGTGCCAGCAGTCCACAGGGGGCAAGAAACACCATATATTTT,CASSPQGARNTIYF
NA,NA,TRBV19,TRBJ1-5,TGTGCCAGTATGGGGATGAACAATCAGCCCCAGCATTTT,CASMGMNNQPQHF
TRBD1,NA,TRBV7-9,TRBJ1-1,TGTGCCAGCAGCTCGCCCGGACAGGGGAAGATGAACACTGAAGCTTTCTTT,CASSSPGQGKMNTEAFF
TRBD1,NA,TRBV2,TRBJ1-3,TGTGCCAGCAGAGTGATCTGGACAGGGGAAAACACCATATATTTT,CASRVIWTGENTIYF
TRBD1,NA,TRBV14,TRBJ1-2,TGTGCCAGCAGCGGTTGGGACAGGGCCTATGGCTACACCTTC,CASSGWDRAYGYTF
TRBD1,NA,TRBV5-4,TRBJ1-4,TGTGCCAGCAGCCTGGACAGGGGGCGGAGGGAAAAACTGTTTTTT,CASSLDRGRREKLFF
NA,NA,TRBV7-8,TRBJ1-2,TGTGCCAGCAGCCTGAAGGGGGGCGCTGAGGGCTACACCTTC,CASSLKGGAEGYTF
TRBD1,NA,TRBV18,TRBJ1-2,TGTGCCAGCTCACCGGAACAGGGGAACTATGGCTACACCTTC,CASSPEQGNYGYTF
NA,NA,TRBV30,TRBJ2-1,TGTGCCTGGAGTCCCGGTGGTGGCCCATACAATGAGCAGTTCTTC,CAWSPGGGPYNEQFF
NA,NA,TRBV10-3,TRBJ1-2,TGTGCCATCAGAGAGGTTATCGGGGGCTATGGCTACACCTTC,CAIREVIGGYGYTF